One and the same sample provided the 13 T cell receptor beta chains below, sequenced in a study of T cells after posttransplantation cyclophosphamide. Treatment was busulfan-fludarabine conditioning, a marrow graft, and cyclophosphamide on days +3 and +4. Profiling relied on immunoSEQ multiplex PCR, and the TCRdb table lists in-frame clones only, not all of them. The profile shows around 1,500 clones, roughly 71% of them singletons. Here the sequenced sample was CD8+ T cells sorted from PBMCs, taken after allogeneic stem cell transplant with posttransplant cyclophosphamide. The receptors here all came from a male patient between 25 and 40 years old who received an allogeneic stem cell transplant from a related donor, was CMV-positive, and had acute GVHD only. Some T cells may possibly be graft donor cells.

This clone is classed as medium-sized. V is TRBV28 and J is TRBJ1-5; no definite D call. Germline V lookup: CDR1 MDHEN, CDR2 SYDVKM. V dropped 3 bases and J dropped 5 bases, with 8 bases sitting between them. CDR3 size: 13 residues. CDR3 in amino acids: CASSLAVYQPQHF. CDR3 coding DNA: TGTGCCAGCAGTTTGGCAGTTTATCAGCCCCAGCATTTT. The full variable domain, completed using reference TRBV28 and TRBJ1-5, is DVKVTQSSRYLVKRTGEKVFLECVQDMDHENMFWYRQDPGLGLRLIYFSYDVKMKEKGDIPEGYSVSREKKERFSLILESASTNQTSMYLCASSLAVYQPQHFGDGTRLSIL.

The CDR3 is CASTPLVGALEAFF. The DNA of the CDR3 is TGTGCCAGTACTCCGTTGGTCGGAGCGTTAGAAGCTTTCTTT. The V and J genes are TRBV19 and TRBJ1-1, with D hard to call. Per the germline V gene, CDR1 is LNHDA and CDR2 is SQIVND (reference sequence). V gave up 7 bases and J gave up 8 bases, with 20 bases separating them. This CDR3 has 14 amino acids. Full variable domain (outside the CDR3, taken from reference TRBV19 and TRBJ1-1): DGGITQSPKYLFRKEGQNVTLSCEQNLNHDAMYWYRQDPGQGLRLIYYSQIVNDFQKGDIAEGYSVSREKKESFPLTVTSAQKNPTAFYLCASTPLVGALEAFFGQGTRLTVV.

This chain uses TRBV6-4 with TRBJ1-1; 7 bases map to TRBD1. The germline CDR1 and CDR2 sequences are MRHNA and SNTAGT. This CDR3 spans 17 amino acids. V gave up 6 bases and J gave up 2 bases; unmatched junction bases: 15. This CDR3 is CASSRQGTFSGNTEAFF. The CDR3 nucleotides are TGTGCCAGCAGCAGACAGGGTACGTTTAGTGGTAACACTGAAGCTTTCTTT.

This clone was seen more than once but under ten times. The chain combines TRBV5-1 with TRBJ2-5, with 12 bases lining up with TRBD2. Germline trimming cut 4 bases from V and 3 bases from J; bases unmatched to any gene: 7. The CDR3 is 16 amino acids. Per germline, CDR1 SGHRS and CDR2 YFSETQ. This CDR3 reads CASSLGLAGTEETQYF. CDR3 nucleotide sequence: TGCGCCAGCAGCCTCGGACTAGCGGGGACCGAAGAGACCCAGTACTTC.

The genes are TRBV7-8 and TRBJ2-1, with 12 nucleotides matching TRBD2. The CDR3 consists of 15 residues. Germline CDR1 is SGHVS and CDR2 is FQNEAQ. Unmatched junction bases numbered 3, after V lost 5 bases and J lost 4 bases. The CDR3 is CASSPTSGGYNEQFF. The CDR3 region has the DNA TGTGCCAGCAGCCCTACTAGCGGGGGGTACAATGAGCAGTTCTTC.

V gene TRBV19 combines with J gene TRBJ1-5; 7 nucleotides line up with TRBD1. This CDR3 spans 14 amino acids. Germline CDR1 reads LNHDA; CDR2 reads SQIVND (reference sequence). Losses at the gene ends were 6 bases for V and 4 bases for J; bases not matched to a gene: 6. CDR3 in amino acids: CASSLSGGNQPQHF. In nucleotides, the CDR3 is TGTGCCAGTAGCCTCTCAGGGGGTAATCAGCCCCAGCATTTT.

V gene TRBV12-5 combines with J gene TRBJ2-4; TRBD2 might be the D (6 bases). Trimming cost V 8 bases and J 6 bases, with 20 bases left between them. Germline CDR1 is LGHNT and CDR2 is FRNRAP. This CDR3 has 15 amino acids. CDR3 protein: CASLSRGVHGNIQYF. The CDR3 region has the DNA TGTGCTAGTCTTTCGCGGGGTGTACACGGAAACATTCAGTACTTC.

The genes are TRBV28 and TRBJ2-1; TRBD2 might be the D (6 bases). The ends were cut back, 1 base at V and 10 bases at J, with 17 bases in the middle. This CDR3 spans 15 amino acids. Germline CDR1 is MDHEN and CDR2 is SYDVKM. DNA for the CDR3: TGTGCCAGCAGTTTATTCCCGCGGACTAAGTTCGAGCAGTTCTTC. This encodes CASSLFPRTKFEQFF.

CDR3: CASSLRGTEAFF. As DNA, the CDR3 is TGTGCCAGCAGTTTAAGGGGGACTGAAGCTTTCTTT. This chain uses TRBV27 with TRBJ1-1, with TRBD1 as a possible D gene (6 bases). In germline, CDR1 is MNHEY, CDR2 SMNVEV (reference sequence). The CDR3 is made up of 12 amino acids. Trimming left V 2 bases short and J 5 bases short, with 6 bases between.

The chain joins TRBV11-2 to TRBJ2-1, with D tentatively TRBD2 (6 bases). Germline-derived CDR1 and CDR2 are SGHAT and FQNNGV. Trimming took off 5 bases at V and 4 bases at J, with 18 bases between the two ends. The CDR3 runs to 16 residues. The CDR3 here is CASSPTPGVGYNEQFF. For the CDR3, the DNA is TGTGCCAGCAGCCCTACGCCGGGGGTAGGGTACAATGAGCAGTTCTTC.

Sample share makes this clone large. This chain joins TRBV5-6 and TRBJ1-1, with TRBD1 matching 8 bases. Germline assignment: CDR1 SGHDT and CDR2 YYEEEE. The V segment lost 3 bases and the J segment 4 bases; nucleotides outside the gene matches: 8. The CDR3 extends over 15 amino acids. DNA of the CDR3: TGTGCCAGCAGCTCGATTAAGACAGGGGCCACTGAAGCTTTCTTT. Amino acids: CASSSIKTGATEAFF. Full variable domain (rest looked up from reference TRBV5-6 and TRBJ1-1): DAGVTQSPTHLIKTRGQQVTLRCSPKSGHDTVSWYQQALGQGPQFIFQYYEEEERQRGNFPDRFSGHQFPNYSSELNVNALLLGDSALYLCASSSIKTGATEAFFGQGTRLTVV.

The gene calls are TRBV29-1 and TRBJ1-2; 11 nucleotides line up with TRBD1. The trim removed 6 bases at V and 5 bases at J, leaving 8 bases unmatched. Per the germline V gene, CDR1 is SQVTM and CDR2 is ANQGSEA. The CDR3 extends over 14 amino acids. This CDR3 reads CSVVDRGRGYGYTF. The CDR3 region has the DNA TGCAGCGTGGTGGACAGGGGGCGCGGTTATGGCTACACCTTC.

In DNA, the CDR3 is TGTGCCAGTAGTAACAGGGCTGACCTTTACGATCAGCCCCAGCATTTT. Translating it yields CASSNRADLYDQPQHF. The genes are TRBV19 and TRBJ1-5, with D maybe TRBD1 (6 bases). The germline gives CDR1 LNHDA, CDR2 SQIVND (reference sequence). Trimming removed 4 bases from V and 5 bases from J, with 18 bases in between. The CDR3 spans 16 residues.